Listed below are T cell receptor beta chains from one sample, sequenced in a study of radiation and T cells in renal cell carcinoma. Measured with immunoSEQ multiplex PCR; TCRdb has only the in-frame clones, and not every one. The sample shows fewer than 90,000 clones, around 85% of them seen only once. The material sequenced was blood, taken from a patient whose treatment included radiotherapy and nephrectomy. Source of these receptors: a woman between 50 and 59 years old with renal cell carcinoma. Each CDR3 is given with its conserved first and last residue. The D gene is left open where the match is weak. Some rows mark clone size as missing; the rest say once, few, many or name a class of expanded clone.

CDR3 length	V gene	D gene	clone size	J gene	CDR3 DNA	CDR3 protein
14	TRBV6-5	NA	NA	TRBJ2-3	TGTGCCAGCAGACAGGGTGGGGGTGCAGATACGCAGTATTTT	CASRQGGGADTQYF
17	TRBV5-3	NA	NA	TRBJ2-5	TGTGCCAGAAGCTTGTTCTGGGGCAGGGGCCGGCAAGAGACCCAGTACTTC	CARSLFWGRGRQETQYF
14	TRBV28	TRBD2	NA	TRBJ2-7	TGTGCCAGCAGCGTGGGGCGGGGGACCTACGAGCAGTACTTC	CASSVGRGTYEQYF
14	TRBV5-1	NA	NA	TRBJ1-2	TGCGCCAGCAGCCGGGCTCGGGAGAACTATGGCTACACCTTC	CASSRARENYGYTF
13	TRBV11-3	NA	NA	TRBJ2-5	TGTGCCAGCAGCTTAATAGGAGGGGAGACCCAGTACTTC	CASSLIGGETQYF
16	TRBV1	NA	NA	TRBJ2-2	TGCACCAGCATTACACCCGGGGGCCGCTACACCGGGGAGCTGTTTTTT	CTSITPGGRYTGELFF
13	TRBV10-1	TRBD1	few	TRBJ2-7	TGCGCCAGCCAACGGACAGGGGGCTACGAGCAGTACTTC	CASQRTGGYEQYF
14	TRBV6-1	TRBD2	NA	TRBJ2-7	TGTGCCAGCAGTACCGGACTAGCCTCCTACGAGCAGTACTTC	CASSTGLASYEQYF
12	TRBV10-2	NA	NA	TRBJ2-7	TGCGCCAGCTGGGACTGGACCTACGAGCAGTACTTC	CASWDWTYEQYF
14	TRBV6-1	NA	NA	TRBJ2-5	TGTGCCAGCAGCAAGGGGACAATACAAGAGACCCAGTACTTC	CASSKGTIQETQYF
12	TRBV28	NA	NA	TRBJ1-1	TGTGCCAGCAGTTTCATGAACACTGAAGCTTTCTTT	CASSFMNTEAFF
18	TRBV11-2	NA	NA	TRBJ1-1	TGTGCCAGCAGCTTAGGCCCCTTTTGGCAGGACGGGAACACTGAAGCTTTCTTT	CASSLGPFWQDGNTEAFF
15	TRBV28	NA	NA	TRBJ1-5	TGTGCCAGCAAAATTGGAGGGGATAGCAATCAGCCCCAGCATTTT	CASKIGGDSNQPQHF
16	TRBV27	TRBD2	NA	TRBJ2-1	TGTGCCAGCAGTTTTTATGAGAGCGGGGTCTACAATGAGCAGTTCTTC	CASSFYESGVYNEQFF
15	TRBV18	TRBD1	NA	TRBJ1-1	TGTGCCAGCTCACCGGACAGGGGACTGGGCACTGAAGCTTTCTTT	CASSPDRGLGTEAFF
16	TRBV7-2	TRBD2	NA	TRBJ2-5	TGTGCCAGCAGCTTAGAGAAGCGGGAGGGCCAAGAGACCCAGTACTTC	CASSLEKREGQETQYF
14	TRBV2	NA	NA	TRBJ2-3	TGTGCCAGCAGTGAAGTTAGAAGCACAGATACGCAGTATTTT	CASSEVRSTDTQYF